This record looks at one T cell receptor (beta chain) sequence and its context. TCRdb's table, derived via immunoSEQ multiplex PCR, lists solely in-frame clones and lacks some. In the table there are some 70,000 clones, around 74% of which are singletons. The germline V gene has CDR1 MNHEY and CDR2 SMNVEV (reference sequence). The length of the CDR3 is 15 residues. J was trimmed by 10 bases and V by 4 bases; bases with no gene match: 5. The data stem from a study of blood T cell repertoires in COVID-19. Study details: Samples representing acute and convalescent COVID-19 were sourced from the United States, Italy and Spain. PBMCs, B-cell-depleted T cells, or T cells provided the cDNA or gDNA that made up the material.

A Seattle source enrolled patients during active infection and followed them longitudinally. The sequencing input was peripheral blood. The chain has TRBV27 and TRBJ1-6; 12 bases line up with TRBD1. The clonotype comes from a man in his 60s with COVID-19, enrolled during active disease. CDR3 in DNA: TGTGCCAGCAGTTCAGGGACAGGGGGCGAATCACCCCTCCACTTT. Its translation: CASSSGTGGESPLHF.